The source of this T cell receptor beta chain is a study of cytomegalovirus exposure and HLA in healthy donors. Note on this clone: Its antigen remains unidentified.

Study results and limitations: There were reportedly fewer N-insertions in an Asian-associated ancestry cluster than the roughly 670-donor mean, in a later analysis. A later analysis appeared to link common viral pathogens to several of the most significant clusters.

Primers: 60 Vbeta forward and 13 Jbeta reverse. Clones were read by immunoSEQ multiplex PCR, and TCRdb kept only the in-frame ones, dropping some. The sample comprises around 140,000 clones, about 83% of which are singletons, and about 13% rests with the top ten. Trimming took 2 bases from V and 3 from J, leaving 16 bases between them. Germline V CDR1 and CDR2: LGHNA, YSLEER. The CDR3 is 16 amino acids. The chain has TRBV4-3 and TRBJ1-1; possible D gene TRBD1, 5 bases. The receptor was isolated from a man aged 35-49 years in good health and CMV-seropositive. The sequencing sample was made of PBMCs. The CDR3 loop is CASSQSTAGWDTEAFF. In DNA form, the CDR3 reads TGCGCCAGCAGCCAATCGACAGCAGGCTGGGACACTGAAGCTTTCTTT.